This T cell receptor beta chain is drawn from a study of T cell changes during pregnancy in multiple sclerosis. Trimming at V came to 6 bases and at J to 16 bases, leaving 13 bases not matched to a gene. The CDR3 has 14 amino acids. Germline V gene data show CDR1 as LNHDA and CDR2 as SQIVND (reference sequence). TCRdb's table, derived via immunoSEQ multiplex PCR, lists solely in-frame clones and lacks some. Of 130,000 or so clones listed, about 95% are singletons. The sequence was collected from a female donor with multiple sclerosis, enrolled in a pregnancy study. This specimen consisted of peripheral blood, obtained after pregnancy. The chain joins TRBV19 to TRBJ2-1, with 12 bases aligning to TRBD2. The CDR3 region has the DNA TGTGCCAGTAGCCCACTAGCGGGGGGCAGCCTTTCATTCTTC. As protein: CASSPLAGGSLSFF.